This record covers a single T cell receptor (beta chain). Its antigen remains unidentified. The data originate from a study of cytomegalovirus exposure and HLA in healthy donors. Study-level information: Genotyping of 398 donors showed that 80% to 90% belonged to the Caucasian-associated ancestry cluster.

CDR1 is WSHSY and CDR2 is SAAADI in the germline V gene. The V and J ends lost 2 bases and 2 bases respectively, with 9 bases between them. There are 14 residues in the CDR3. The study, taken as a whole, reports: Roughly even sequencing depth across donors was the assumption behind the presence/absence analyses. Using a false discovery rate of 0.05, a later analysis showed that 16,000 or so TCR beta sequences were associated with HLA alleles. A prior analysis recorded that most TCR beta V segments were productive about 90% or about 30% of the time.

Use of 60 Vbeta and 13 Jbeta primers characterized the PCR. Assay used: immunoSEQ multiplex PCR; TCRdb lists only in-frame clones, some missing. The sample holds about 280,000 clones, around 90% seen once. The sequencing input was PBMCs. This chain uses TRBV10-2 with TRBJ1-1; D might be TRBD1 (6 bases). The receptor was derived from a woman aged 18-29 years in good health and CMV-seronegative. The chain's CDR3 is CASSEVGGNTEAFF. CDR3 bases: TGCGCCAGCAGTGAGGTAGGGGGAAACACTGAAGCTTTCTTT.